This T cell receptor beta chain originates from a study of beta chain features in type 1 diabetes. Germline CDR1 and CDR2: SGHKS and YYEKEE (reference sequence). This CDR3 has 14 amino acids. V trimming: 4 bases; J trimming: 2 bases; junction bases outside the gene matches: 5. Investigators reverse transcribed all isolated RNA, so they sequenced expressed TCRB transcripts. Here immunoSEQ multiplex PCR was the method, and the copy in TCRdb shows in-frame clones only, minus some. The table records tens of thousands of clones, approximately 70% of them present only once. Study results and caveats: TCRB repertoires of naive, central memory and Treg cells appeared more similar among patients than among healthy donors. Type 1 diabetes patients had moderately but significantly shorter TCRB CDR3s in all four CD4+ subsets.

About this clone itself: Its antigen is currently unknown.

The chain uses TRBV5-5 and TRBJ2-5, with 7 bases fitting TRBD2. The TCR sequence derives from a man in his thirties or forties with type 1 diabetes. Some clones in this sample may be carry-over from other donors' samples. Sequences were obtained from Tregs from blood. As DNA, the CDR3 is TGTGCCAGCAGCCGGAGCGGGGCACAAGAGACCCAGTACTTC. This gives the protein CASSRSGAQETQYF.